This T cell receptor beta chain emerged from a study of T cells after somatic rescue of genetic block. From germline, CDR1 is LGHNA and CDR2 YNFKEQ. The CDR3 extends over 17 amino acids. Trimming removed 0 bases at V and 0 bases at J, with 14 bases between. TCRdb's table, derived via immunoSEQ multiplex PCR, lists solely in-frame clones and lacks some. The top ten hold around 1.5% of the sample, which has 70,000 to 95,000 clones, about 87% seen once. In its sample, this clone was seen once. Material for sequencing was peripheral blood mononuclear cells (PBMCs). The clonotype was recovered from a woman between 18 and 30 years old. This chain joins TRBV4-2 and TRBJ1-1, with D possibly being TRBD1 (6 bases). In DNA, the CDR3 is TGTGCCAGCAGCCAAGAAAACAGGGAGATAGTGAACACTGAAGCTTTCTTT. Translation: CASSQENREIVNTEAFF.